The sequence of this T cell receptor beta chain was determined in a study of glioma-infiltrating T cells after dendritic cell vaccination (TCRdb year 2016). General notes on the study: A cohort of 15 or so glioblastoma patients from Phase I and II dendritic cell vaccination trials was included, of whom 9 were newly diagnosed and 6 had recurrent disease. In glioblastoma patients vaccinated with dendritic cells, deep sequencing of TCR beta CDR3 regions served to measure the amount of tumor-infiltrating lymphocytes and to compare repertoires between tumor and blood. The vaccine was prepared from monocyte-derived dendritic cells that were cultured for 6 to 7 days with IL-4 and GM-CSF and then pulsed overnight with autologous tumor lysate. Three intradermal dendritic cell vaccine injections were administered to patients at biweekly intervals in the arm below the axilla. Patients received autologous tumor lysate-pulsed dendritic cell vaccination between the early 2000s and the early 2010s. Survival after dendritic cell vaccination was correlated with TCR sequencing metrics, such as TIL content and the overlap between tumor and blood repertoires.

Patients were selected on the basis of adequate residual fresh-frozen tumor tissue and more than two years of available survival data. None of the glioblastoma patients carried an isocitrate dehydrogenase mutation, although molecular status otherwise varied. PBMC were collected before vaccination, two weeks after the third vaccination, and at tumor progression if tumor progression occurred. The Qiagen DNeasy Blood extraction Kit was used to extract genomic DNA. The research as a whole found: The response model built on TCR overlap across three groups was characterized as speculative, with prospective validation still needed. TCR clonality showed no direct relationship with survival, which suggests that a diverse polyclonal response may matter. The cohort was small and heterogeneous, only a few patients had full blood and tumor sets, and even fewer had initial-recurrent tumor pairs. After dendritic cell vaccination, a higher estimated pretreatment TIL content predicted longer time to progression and overall survival.

TCRB CDR3 regions were amplified from about 2 ug genomic DNA, or all available DNA if less, using the immunoSEQ assay. For multiplex PCR, 60 forward primers for TCR V beta segments and 13 reverse primers for J beta segments were used. Synthetic control templates were spiked into each sample at limiting dilution to estimate reads per starting template. Reads of 87 bp were generated by sequencing on the Illumina HiSeq System. The authors' analysis ran thus. To remove PCR and sequencing errors, closely related sequences were merged with a nearest neighbor algorithm. TCR overlap was defined as the percentage of unique tumor TCR beta sequences that were also present in the same patient's peripheral blood. TCRdb provides this immuneACCESS table in a form limited to in-frame rearrangements. Some clones are lacking; in checked studies, under half of them reflect an unresolved V gene, and why the rest are absent is not known. The V and J calls and the clone size are those of that table, but D and trimming were determined from the DNA. This sample is represented by about 64,000 clones; 82% of them were singletons. 7% to 10% of the sample belongs to the ten largest clones.

With respect to this clone: Its recognized antigen is unknown. No base quality values were provided; no much bigger clone lies one nucleotide off.

Including cysteine and phenylalanine, the CDR3 has 12 amino acids. Only CDR3 DNA is held: 36 bases, read in frame from base 1. The germline V gene (reference sequence) specifies SEHNR as CDR1 and FQNEAQ as CDR2. Trimming at the junction amounts to 4 bases on V and 6 bases on J, and the germline ends lie 7 bases apart. The chain joins TRBV7-9 to TRBJ1-5; a tentative D call is TRBD1 (5 bases match). The clonotype was recovered from a human donor with glioblastoma. The source material was blood, sampled before dendritic cell vaccination. The nucleotides are TGTGCCAGCAGCTCCGGGGGTCAGCCCCAGCATTTT. It translates as CASSSGGQPQHF.